These 10 T cell receptor beta chains were sequenced from one sample in a study of blood T cell repertoires in COVID-19. Profiling relied on immunoSEQ multiplex PCR, and the TCRdb table lists in-frame clones only, not all of them. This table has about 240,000 clones, around 90% appearing once. What was sequenced was peripheral blood. Source of these receptors: a man aged 55 to 69 who had recovered from COVID-19.

This chain connects TRBV7-2 to TRBJ2-7; possible D gene TRBD2, 5 bases. CDR1 is SGHTA and CDR2 is FQGNSA in the germline V gene. V was shortened by 6 bases and J by 2 bases, with 17 bases between the two germline ends. The CDR3 extends over 15 amino acids. In DNA, the CDR3 is TGTGCCAGCAGACCCACGGACCACGGGGCCTACGAGCAGTACTTC. Translation: CASRPTDHGAYEQYF.

In regard to this clone: The same CDR3 can be traced to other DNA sequences in this sample. This chain connects TRBV30 to TRBJ1-1, with D perhaps matching TRBD1 (6 bases). The CDR3 spans 14 residues. V gave up 3 bases and J gave up 1 base, with 12 bases separating them. Germline V CDR1 and CDR2: GTSNPN, SVGIG (reference sequence). CDR3 sequence reads: CAWRGGGENTEAFF. The CDR3 nucleotides are TGTGCCTGGAGGGGAGGGGGAGAGAACACTGAAGCTTTCTTT.

V is TRBV11-2 and J is TRBJ1-5; TRBD1 is a possible D gene (5 bases). The germline CDR1 and CDR2 sequences are SGHAT and FQNNGV. V lost 2 bases and J 1 base, leaving 9 bases between the germline ends. The CDR3 is 15 residues long. The CDR3 DNA is TGTGCCAGCAGCTTAAATCCAGGGAGCAATCAGCCCCAGCATTTT. This sequence encodes CASSLNPGSNQPQHF. Drawing the rest from reference TRBV11-2 and TRBJ1-5, the complete variable domain is EAGVAQSPRYKIIEKRQSVAFWCNPISGHATLYWYQQILGQGPKLLIQFQNNGVVDDSQLPKDRFSAERLKGVDSTLKIQPAKLEDSAVYLCASSLNPGSNQPQHFGDGTRLSIL.

This chain connects TRBV24-1 to TRBJ2-5, with D perhaps TRBD1 (5 bases). Trimming took 2 bases from V and 4 from J, leaving 10 bases between them. The length of the CDR3 is 14 residues. The germline CDR1 and CDR2 sequences are KGHDR and SFDVKD. The CDR3 here is CATSDSRQSETQYF. DNA of the CDR3: TGTGCCACCAGTGATTCACGACAGTCAGAGACCCAGTACTTC.

This sequence joins TRBV25-1 and TRBJ1-4; TRBD1 might be the D (6 bases). The V end was cut by 2 bases, the J end by 7 bases, with 11 bases between. The CDR3 has 14 residues. Germline V gene sequence: CDR1 MGHDK, CDR2 SYGVNS. The CDR3 spells CASSEPGVGEKLFF. The DNA for the CDR3 is TGTGCCAGCAGTGAACCAGGGGTCGGTGAAAAACTGTTTTTT.

This chain connects TRBV28 to TRBJ2-1; 9 bases agree with TRBD1. This CDR3 is 12 amino acids long. Trimming at V came to 8 bases and at J to 7 bases, leaving 3 bases not matched to a gene. Germline assignment: CDR1 MDHEN and CDR2 SYDVKM. CDR3 protein: CASGQGRNEQFF. The CDR3 DNA sequence: TGTGCCAGCGGACAGGGGAGGAATGAGCAGTTCTTC.

There are a few counts of this clone. CDR3: CATNGRGGWNYGYTF. For the CDR3, the DNA is TGTGCCACCAATGGAAGAGGGGGCTGGAACTATGGCTACACCTTC. The chain uses TRBV24-1 and TRBJ1-2; 7 bases match TRBD1. V lost 8 bases to trimming and J lost 2 bases; unmatched junction nucleotides: 10. The germline V gene has CDR1 KGHDR and CDR2 SFDVKD. The CDR3 length is 15 residues.

This clone was observed a handful of times. V is TRBV12-3 or TRBV12-4 and J is TRBJ1-1; no firm D call. The CDR3 length is 12 residues. Trimming shortened V by 5 bases and J by 6 bases, and 10 bases separated the two germline ends. The CDR3 loop reads CASSPRGAEAFF. The CDR3, as DNA: TGTGCCAGCAGTCCCAGAGGAGCTGAAGCTTTCTTT.

The chain links TRBV19 to TRBJ1-2, with 9 bases matching TRBD1. Germline V lookup: CDR1 LNHDA, CDR2 SQIVND (reference sequence). Losses at the gene ends were 6 bases for V and 2 bases for J; bases not matched to a gene: 4. The length of the CDR3 is 14 residues. The CDR3 sequence is CASRTGTGNYGYTF. For the CDR3, the DNA is TGTGCCAGTAGGACCGGGACAGGGAACTATGGCTACACCTTC.

This chain connects TRBV7-9 to TRBJ1-2; D ambiguous. CDR1 SEHNR and CDR2 FQNEAQ come from the germline V gene (reference sequence). The V and J ends lost 7 bases and 7 bases respectively, with 13 bases between them. The CDR3 runs 12 residues. This chain's CDR3 is CASTLLGSGYTF. The CDR3 DNA is TGTGCCAGCACCCTCCTGGGGAGTGGCTACACCTTC.